This T cell receptor (beta chain) appears in the sequencing data of a study of graft-versus-host responses after intestinal transplantation (dated by TCRdb to the early 2020s). Concerning the study at large: The transplants that recipients got were multivisceral, liver-intestinal, or isolated intestinal. Every recipient was given anti-thymocyte globulin induction, followed by 2 to 4 years of maintenance tacrolimus and steroids. Graft-versus-host and host-versus-graft alloreactive T cell clones were tracked in the graft, circulation and bone marrow after intestinal transplantation using bulk TCR-beta CDR3 sequencing. To identify alloreactive clones, pre-transplant mixed lymphocyte reaction products were sequenced and then compared with unstimulated pre-transplant donor and recipient T cells. The cohort enrolled 20 to 30 intestinal transplant recipients, one of whom was a retransplant, and a few patients without pretransplant specimens were excluded. Donor T cell macrochimerism was defined as a peak of at least 4% donor T cells among recipient peripheral blood mononuclear cells. Rather than being sequenced by the commercial service, samples from a few later patients were sequenced in-house on an Illumina MiSeq and processed with MiXCR.

In regard to this clone: Its antigen target is currently unknown. It has no much larger one-base neighbor in the sample; base qualities were not kept.

Library prep was done by the immunoSEQ multiplex PCR assay. For most patients, genomic DNA was isolated with the Qiagen DNeasy Blood and Tissue Kit and sent frozen to Adaptive Biotechnologies for TCR sequencing. High-throughput TCR-beta CDR3 sequencing of genomic DNA from most patients was performed by Adaptive Biotechnologies. Under the source paper's analysis protocol: TCR sequencing data were retrieved from Adaptive's ImmunoSEQ software for more than 15 patients, whereas a few other patients were processed with MiXCR and VDJtools. To correct CD4 versus CD8 sorting errors, any sequence found in both subsets at a frequency ratio below 5:1 was removed. CDR3 nucleotide sequences shared between donor and recipient were removed because the origin of such sequences could not be assigned. Alloreactive clones required at least 2-fold expansion over unstimulated cells and minimum CFSE-low frequency of 0.002% (template counts) or 0.001% (read counts). Clones detected in sequenced pre-transplant spleen, lymph node, or MLR CFSE-low populations of the donor or recipient were defined as mappable. Cumulative frequency of alloreactive clones was calculated as a percentage of all sequences weighted by copy number. TCRdb limited this immuneACCESS table to in-frame rearrangements with V and J called. A share of clones is missing; checked studies link under half to unresolved V genes, and the rest is unexplained. For V, J and clone size, that table is used; D and trimming come from the DNA. This sample has some 130,000 clones in its table, and roughly 96% of those were observed once. The ten largest make up 3% to 4% of the sample.

From the cysteine through the phenylalanine, the CDR3 covers 20 amino acids. Just the 60-base CDR3 DNA is kept, in frame starting at base 1. Germline trimming amounts to 4 bases on V and 1 base on J, with 17 as the count of junction bases outside the gene matches. CDR1 and CDR2, per the germline V gene (reference sequence), are MNHEY and SMNVEV. The time point label for this specimen denotes: cells obtained before transplantation from donor or recipient. CD3+CD4+ and CD3+CD8+ populations were FACS-sorted from unstimulated pre-transplant donor and recipient cells taken from spleen or lymph nodes. Beyond this particular receptor, the publication reports: Early after transplant, peak levels of circulating GvH clones were found to be associated with declines in HvG clones. Conclusions were limited by the relatively low number and heterogeneity of intestinal transplant patients. GvH clones were detected in recipient bone marrow, and some of these GvH clones were observed earlier in ileal mucosa or blood, consistent with an intestinal mucosal origin. In the allografts of patients with donor T cell macrochimerism, GvH to HvG T cell clonal ratios were high.

The specimen comprised unstimulated CD8+ T cells sorted from spleen or lymph node cells, sampled before intestinal transplant. This TCR was recovered from a human donor who received an intestinal transplant. The V and J genes are TRBV27 and TRBJ2-5, with 11 central nucleotides matching TRBD2. The DNA sequence is TGTGCCAGCAGTTCAGTGAGGGCCCTACTAGCGGGAGCTTCCCAAGAGACCCAGTACTTC. This translates into CASSSVRALLAGASQETQYF.